This entry features one TCR beta chain sequence. The target antigen is unknown. This specimen comes from a study of post-analysis software for immune sequencing data. Study findings and constraints: Controls had lower frequencies than patients of roughly five TRBV segments, which included TRBV5-6, TRBV5-1 and TRBV20-1.

Prepared libraries of TCR beta cDNA carried unique molecular identifiers. Input populations of roughly 0.95 to 10 million T cells gave rise to approximately 500,000 cDNA molecules. MiXCR was run by TCRdb on the PCR reads, yielding one entry per CDR3 protein. The sample carries some 370,000 distinct CDR3 sequences, less than 40% recorded once. The CDR3 sequence is 15 residues long. V shed 3 bases, J shed 3 bases, and the junction held 4 bases outside the gene matches. This chain connects TRBV12-3 or TRBV12-4 to TRBJ2-7, with TRBD1 matching 11 bases. Material: blood. The clonotype originates from a girl under 18 with multiple sclerosis. Here the CDR3 DNA reads TGTGCCAGCAGTTTGGGGGACAGGGGGATCTACGAGCAGTACTTC. Translating it yields CASSLGDRGIYEQYF.